The 14 T cell receptor beta chains presented below share a single source sample, sequenced in a study of Ad26.COV2.S vaccination and SARS-CoV-2 variants. Treatment specified: roughly 18 received Ad26.COV2.S at low or high dose, single or two shots; about 5 received placebo; per-sample allocation not given. All samples were drawn on day 63, counting from the first vaccine or placebo injection. Here immunoSEQ multiplex PCR was the method, and the copy in TCRdb shows in-frame clones only, minus some. The table includes approximately 400,000 clones, roughly 85% detected once. The sequencing here drew on peripheral blood, taken in a trial of Ad26.COV2.S vaccine versus placebo. The receptor set was obtained from a person between 18 and 60 years old who received the Ad26.COV2.S COVID-19 vaccine or a placebo.

The V call is TRBV7-9, the J call TRBJ2-7; no clear D gene. This CDR3 is built from 15 residues. Germline V CDR1 and CDR2: SEHNR, FQNEAQ (reference sequence). The V end lost 5 bases, the J end lost 5 bases, and 19 bases lay between the germline ends. The CDR3 DNA is TGTGCCAGCAGCGTAACCCCGGACCCCTACAACGAGCAGTACTTC. Amino acid sequence: CASSVTPDPYNEQYF.

The gene calls are TRBV18 and TRBJ1-1, with D possibly being TRBD1 (6 bases). The V and J ends lost 2 bases and 1 base respectively, with 14 bases between them. The CDR3 runs to 16 residues. Germline V gives CDR1 KGHSH, CDR2 LQKENI. CDR3 protein: CASSPTAQGGNTEAFF. The CDR3 region has the DNA TGTGCCAGCTCACCAACCGCACAGGGAGGGAACACTGAAGCTTTCTTT.

Only a few counts were recorded for this clone. The rearrangement joins TRBV19 to TRBJ2-4, with 9 positions matching TRBD2. The germline gives CDR1 LNHDA, CDR2 SQIVND (reference sequence). The CDR3 consists of 15 residues. V trimming: 8 bases; J trimming: 1 base; junction bases outside the gene matches: 6. The CDR3 sequence: CASYDSGGAKNIQYF. The CDR3 nucleotides are TGTGCCAGTTATGACAGCGGGGGGGCCAAAAACATTCAGTACTTC.

This chain connects TRBV29-1 to TRBJ1-1; TRBD1 might be the D (5 bases). There are 13 residues in the CDR3. Germline V lookup: CDR1 SQVTM, CDR2 ANQGSEA. V gave up 5 bases and J gave up 2 bases, with 12 bases separating them. CDR3 sequence reads: CSVRTGANTEAFF. The CDR3, as DNA: TGCAGCGTTCGGACCGGGGCCAACACTGAAGCTTTCTTT.

J is TRBJ2-7 and V is TRBV6-5; 8 bases line up with TRBD2. The germline gives CDR1 MNHEY, CDR2 SVGAGI. J was trimmed by 7 bases and V by 0 bases; bases with no gene match: 5. The CDR3 is made up of 14 amino acids. The CDR3 protein is CASSYSGLVGEQYF. CDR3 DNA: TGTGCCAGCAGTTACTCGGGACTAGTGGGGGAGCAGTACTTC.

The genes are TRBV7-3 and TRBJ2-1; TRBD2 matches 8 bases. The CDR3 runs 17 residues. Per the germline V gene, CDR1 is SGHTA and CDR2 is FQGTGA. V trimming: 1 base; J trimming: 4 bases; junction bases outside the gene matches: 9. In DNA, the CDR3 is TGTGCCAGCAGCTTAATGGCGGGGGGCTGGACTTACAATGAGCAGTTCTTC. It is translated as CASSLMAGGWTYNEQFF.

The rearrangement links TRBV4-1 to TRBJ1-3, with 8 nucleotides matching TRBD1. Unmatched junction bases numbered 9, after V lost 1 base and J lost 4 bases. Germline V lookup: CDR1 MGHRA, CDR2 YSYEKL. This CDR3 is built from 17 residues. The CDR3 region has the DNA TGCGCCAGCAGCCAAGCCAGGGGGCGAAGCCGGGGAAACACCATATATTTT. Translation: CASSQARGRSRGNTIYF.

The chain has TRBV18 and TRBJ2-2; 11 bases align to TRBD1. Per the germline V gene, CDR1 is KGHSH and CDR2 is LQKENI. CDR3 length equals 18 residues. The trim removed 2 bases at V and 4 bases at J, leaving 9 bases unmatched. In DNA form, the CDR3 reads TGTGCCAGCTCACCATTGCAGGACAGGGGGCTTCTCACCGGGGAGCTGTTTTTT. This gives the protein CASSPLQDRGLLTGELFF.

This clone occurred once. This sequence joins TRBV12-3 or TRBV12-4 and TRBJ1-5, with D possibly TRBD1 on 6 matching bases. The ends were cut back, 5 bases at V and 7 bases at J, with 12 bases in the middle. The CDR3 is 13 amino acids. CDR3 sequence (DNA): TGTGCCAGCAGTAAAAAACAGGGCCAGCCCCAGCATTTT. Amino acids: CASSKKQGQPQHF.

Only a few counts were recorded for this clone. The V and J genes are TRBV6-6 and TRBJ2-7; D might be TRBD1 (5 bases). There are 12 residues in the CDR3. Germline assignment: CDR1 MNHNY and CDR2 SVGAGI (reference sequence). V dropped 6 bases and J dropped 1 base, with 7 bases sitting between them. The CDR3 coding sequence is TGTGCCAGCAGAACAGGTTCCTACGAGCAGTACTTC. It translates to CASRTGSYEQYF.

The CDR3 is CASSPYRGGKLEYF. For the CDR3, the DNA is TGTGCCAGCAGCCCCTATAGGGGAGGGAAGCTCGAGTATTTT. The rearrangement joins TRBV3-1 (or the pseudogene TRBV3-2) to TRBJ2-3; 7 nucleotides line up with TRBD2. CDR1 is LGHDT and CDR2 is YNNKEL in the germline V gene (reference sequence). After removal of 4 bases from V and 13 bases from J, the junction contained 14 bases not matched to a gene. This CDR3 region has 14 residues.

The chain combines TRBV5-6 with TRBJ2-7; no clear D. V was pared by 0 bases and J by 0 bases, with 7 bases between. Per germline, CDR1 SGHDT and CDR2 YYEEEE. The CDR3 is 14 residues long. The CDR3, as DNA: TGTGCCAGCAGCTTGGCCGGCACCTCCTACGAGCAGTACTTC. This encodes CASSLAGTSYEQYF.

This chain links TRBV30 with TRBJ2-3; the D gene is possibly TRBD2 (7 bases). CDR1 and CDR2 from the germline V gene are GTSNPN and SVGIG (reference sequence). The CDR3 sequence is 13 residues long. CDR3 amino acids: CATYRRGQDTQYF. The DNA for the CDR3 is TGTGCGACCTATCGGCGGGGGCAAGATACGCAGTATTTT.

This chain uses TRBV10-3 with TRBJ1-1; maybe TRBD1 (5 bases). Trimming left V 4 bases short and J 6 bases short, with 6 bases between. Germline V gene sequence: CDR1 ENHRY, CDR2 SYGVKD. The CDR3 sequence is 11 residues long. The CDR3 nucleotides are TGTGCCATCAGTGTAGGGGCTGAAGCTTTCTTT. Translation gives CAISVGAEAFF.